This TCR beta chain is drawn from a study of blood T cell repertoires in COVID-19. Study-wide context: The United States, Italy and Spain provided the acute and convalescent COVID-19 samples. In each case, the material was cDNA or gDNA derived from T cells, B-cell-depleted T cells, or PBMCs.

As processed by the authors: Amplification with reference gene primers provided the estimates of nucleated cell counts. TCRdb's copy holds only in-frame clones and misses some; the assay was immunoSEQ multiplex PCR. The V and J calls and clone size come from that table; D and trimming were worked out from the DNA. The sample carries roughly 160,000 clones, 80% to 90% recorded once. The J segment lost 4 bases and the V segment lost 4 bases, leaving 7 bases of the junction unmatched. In germline, CDR1 is SGHRS, CDR2 YFSETQ. The CDR3 contains 14 residues. This sequence joins TRBV5-1 and TRBJ1-1; 7 bases fit TRBD1. Sequencing input: peripheral blood. The sequence was collected from a man aged 35 to 55 with acute or convalescent COVID-19. DNA of the CDR3: TGCGCCAGCAGCCCCGAGACAGGGACCACTGAAGCTTTCTTT. Its protein is CASSPETGTTEAFF.